A single sample is the source of the 15 T cell receptor beta chains below, sequenced in a study of blood T cell repertoires in COVID-19. Assay used: immunoSEQ multiplex PCR; TCRdb lists only in-frame clones, some missing. The table has around 180,000 clones, 84% seen once; the top ten hold approximately 12%. Sequencing was performed on PBMCs or T cells enriched from blood (not recorded which). All receptors derive from a man in his fifties who had recovered from COVID-19.

This chain joins TRBV5-1 and TRBJ1-2; 9 nucleotides agree with TRBD1. Germline V lookup: CDR1 SGHRS, CDR2 YFSETQ. This CDR3 spans 16 amino acids. Trimming at V came to 7 bases and at J to 1 base, leaving 11 bases not matched to a gene. The CDR3 protein is CASGSTGGGGNYGYTF. CDR3 nucleotides: TGCGCCAGCGGTTCCACAGGGGGCGGCGGTAACTATGGCTACACCTTC.

This clone has only a few counts. This chain joins TRBV7-9 and TRBJ2-6; D unresolved. Trimming took off 5 bases at V and 0 bases at J, with 8 bases between the two ends. CDR1 and CDR2 from the germline V gene are SEHNR and FQNEAQ (reference sequence). CDR3 length: 15 residues. In DNA form, the CDR3 reads TGTGCCAGCAGCCAAGATAGCTCTGGGGCCAACGTCCTGACTTTC. Its protein product is CASSQDSSGANVLTF.

V is TRBV7-2 and J is TRBJ1-2, with a possible D match to TRBD1 (6 bases). Germline lookup yields CDR1 SGHTA and CDR2 FQGNSA. The CDR3 has 14 amino acids. V gave up 1 base and J gave up 5 bases, with 11 bases separating them. CDR3 loop: CASSLVPGTYGYTF. CDR3 nucleotide sequence: TGTGCCAGCAGCTTAGTGCCAGGGACATATGGCTACACCTTC.

The V call is TRBV7-9, the J call TRBJ1-1, with D perhaps TRBD1 (6 bases). Per the germline V gene, CDR1 is SEHNR and CDR2 is FQNEAQ (reference sequence). The CDR3 extends over 13 amino acids. Trimming cost V 5 bases and J 2 bases, with 9 bases left between them. The CDR3 DNA is TGTGCCAGCAGCCACAGGGATAACACTGAAGCTTTCTTT. Its translation: CASSHRDNTEAFF.

The rearrangement joins TRBV11-2 to TRBJ2-2; 8 nucleotides align to TRBD2. V shed 4 bases and J 3 bases; nucleotides not matched to a gene: 10. Germline V gene sequence: CDR1 SGHAT, CDR2 FQNNGV. The CDR3 is made up of 17 amino acids. CDR3 sequence: CASSSGGAWPYTGELFF. Here the CDR3 DNA reads TGTGCCAGCAGCTCGGGGGGGGCTTGGCCTTACACCGGGGAGCTGTTTTTT.

The chain combines TRBV5-1 with TRBJ1-4; TRBD1 is a possible D gene (5 bases). The V and J ends lost 3 bases and 10 bases respectively, with 10 bases between them. Per the germline V gene, CDR1 is SGHRS and CDR2 is YFSETQ. The CDR3 consists of 12 residues. CDR3 sequence: CASSSSGGKLFF. In nucleotides, the CDR3 is TGCGCCAGCAGCTCCTCCGGGGGAAAACTGTTTTTT.

The V and J genes are TRBV4-3 and TRBJ1-2, with D hard to call. With 1 base removed from V and 4 bases from J, the gap between germline ends came to 16 bases. CDR1 LGHNA and CDR2 YSLEER come from the germline V gene. This CDR3 spans 16 amino acids. The CDR3 loop reads CASSQGAGPTSYGYTF. The CDR3 bases are TGCGCCAGCAGCCAAGGGGCGGGCCCCACCTCCTATGGCTACACCTTC.

This clone was found once. The gene calls are TRBV3-1 (or the pseudogene TRBV3-2) and TRBJ1-1, with D uncertain. CDR1 and CDR2 (germline): LGHDT, YNNKEL (reference sequence). The ends were cut back, 1 base at V and 4 bases at J, with 13 bases in the middle. The CDR3 has 15 residues. The CDR3 sequence is CASSQGGSLGTEAFF. The CDR3 region has the DNA TGTGCCAGCAGCCAAGGAGGGTCCTTGGGCACTGAAGCTTTCTTT.

The V gene is TRBV3-1 (or the pseudogene TRBV3-2), the J gene TRBJ1-5; possibly TRBD1 for D (6 bases). V dropped 1 base and J dropped 4 bases, with 11 bases sitting between them. Germline lookup yields CDR1 LGHDT and CDR2 YNNKEL (reference sequence). This CDR3 comprises 15 residues. CDR3 sequence: CASSQGRGLNQPQHF. The CDR3 DNA sequence: TGTGCCAGCAGCCAAGGCAGGGGACTAAATCAGCCCCAGCATTTT.

This clone was counted a single time. V gene TRBV4-2 combines with J gene TRBJ1-5; D is uncertain. Deletions cut 0 bases from V and 5 bases from J, with 14 bases between. Looked up from germline, CDR1 is LGHNA and CDR2 is YNFKEQ. The CDR3 totals 16 residues. CDR3 coding DNA: TGTGCCAGCAGCCAAGATGGTCCGGGGATCGATCAGCCCCAGCATTTT. It codes for CASSQDGPGIDQPQHF.

The genes are TRBV4-1 and TRBJ2-1; possibly TRBD1 for D (6 bases). The CDR3 spans 14 residues. CDR1 is MGHRA, CDR2 YSYEKL, per germline. V shed 4 bases and J shed 6 bases, with 13 bases lying between them. The CDR3 sequence is CASSRDTGSNEQFF. For the CDR3, the DNA is TGCGCCAGCAGCCGAGATACAGGGTCCAATGAGCAGTTCTTC.

The table lists this clone with a few counts. This chain joins TRBV5-1 and TRBJ2-7, with 13 bases aligning to TRBD2. There are 15 residues in the CDR3. V lost 5 bases, J lost 2 bases, and 4 bases stayed unmatched. Germline assignment: CDR1 SGHRS and CDR2 YFSETQ. The CDR3, as DNA: TGCGCCAGCAGGGCCGGGACTAGCGGGACCTACGAGCAGTACTTC. It yields the protein CASRAGTSGTYEQYF.

This clone was picked up a small number of times. The chain uses TRBV2 and TRBJ1-6; the D is unclear. Trimming left V 6 bases short and J 9 bases short, with 18 bases between. Per germline, CDR1 SNHLY and CDR2 FYNNEI. The CDR3 sequence is 15 residues long. CDR3 protein: CASSKTNGDGSPLHF. The CDR3 nucleotides are TGTGCCAGCAGCAAGACAAACGGGGATGGTTCACCCCTCCACTTT.

V is TRBV4-1 and J is TRBJ1-1, with a weak D call TRBD1 (6 bases). Trimming took 5 bases from V and 7 from J, leaving 14 bases between them. The CDR3 runs to 13 residues. In germline, CDR1 is MGHRA, CDR2 YSYEKL. The CDR3 loop is CASSFGQWGEAFF. CDR3 coding DNA: TGCGCCAGCAGCTTCGGACAGTGGGGTGAAGCTTTCTTT.

The chain carries TRBV20-1 and TRBJ1-1; D unresolved. Trimming removed 4 bases at V and 3 bases at J, with 6 bases between. Germline CDR1 reads DFQATT; CDR2 reads SNEGSKA (reference sequence). The CDR3 contains 11 residues. CDR3 sequence reads: CSATIDTEAFF. As DNA, the CDR3 is TGCAGTGCTACGATAGACACTGAAGCTTTCTTT.